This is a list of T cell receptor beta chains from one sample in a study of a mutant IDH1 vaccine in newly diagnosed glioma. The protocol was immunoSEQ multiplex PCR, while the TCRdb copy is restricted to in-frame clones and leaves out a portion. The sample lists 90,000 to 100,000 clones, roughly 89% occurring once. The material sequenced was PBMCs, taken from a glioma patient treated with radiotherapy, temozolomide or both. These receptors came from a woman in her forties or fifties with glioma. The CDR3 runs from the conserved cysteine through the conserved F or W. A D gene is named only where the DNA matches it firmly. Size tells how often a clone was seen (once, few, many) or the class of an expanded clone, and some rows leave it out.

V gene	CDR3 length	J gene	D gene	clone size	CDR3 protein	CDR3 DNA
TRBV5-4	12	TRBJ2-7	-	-	CASSLDVYEQYF	TGTGCCAGCAGCCTGGACGTCTACGAGCAGTACTTC
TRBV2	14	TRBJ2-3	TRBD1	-	CASSSGQVPDTQYF	TGTGCCAGCAGTTCGGGACAGGTCCCAGATACGCAGTATTTT
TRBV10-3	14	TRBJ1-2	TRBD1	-	CAIRGQDRDYGYTF	TGTGCCATCCGGGGTCAGGACAGGGACTATGGCTACACCTTC
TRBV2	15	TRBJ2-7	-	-	CASSEVRRLSYEQYF	TGTGCCAGCAGTGAAGTTAGACGTCTTTCCTACGAGCAGTACTTC
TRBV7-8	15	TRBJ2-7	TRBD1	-	CASSVDPGQDYEQYF	TGTGCCAGCAGCGTCGACCCGGGACAGGACTACGAGCAGTACTTC
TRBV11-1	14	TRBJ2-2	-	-	CASSPRAGTGELFF	TGTGCCAGCAGCCCCAGGGCGGGGACCGGGGAGCTGTTTTTT
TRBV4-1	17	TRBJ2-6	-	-	CASSQGVGRSGANVLTF	TGCGCCAGCAGCCAAGGGGTGGGCCGCTCTGGGGCCAACGTCCTGACTTTC
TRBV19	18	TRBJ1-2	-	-	CASSIRPGLPEENYGYTF	TGTGCCAGTAGTATCCGCCCGGGACTCCCGGAGGAGAACTATGGCTACACCTTC
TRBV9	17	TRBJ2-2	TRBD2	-	CASSAGTSGRSTGELFF	TGTGCCAGCAGCGCCGGGACTAGCGGGAGGAGCACCGGGGAGCTGTTTTTT
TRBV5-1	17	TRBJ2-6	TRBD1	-	CASKTGTDHSGANVLTF	TGCGCCAGCAAGACCGGGACAGACCACTCTGGGGCCAACGTCCTGACTTTC
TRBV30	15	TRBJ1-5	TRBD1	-	CAWSVLGGAGQPQHF	TGTGCCTGGAGTGTACTAGGGGGCGCCGGTCAGCCCCAGCATTTT
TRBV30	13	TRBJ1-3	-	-	CAWSGRGGNTIYF	TGTGCCTGGAGTGGCAGGGGTGGGAACACCATATATTTT
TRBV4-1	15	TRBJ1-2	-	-	CASSHPGPVNYGYTF	TGCGCCAGCAGCCATCCTGGGCCCGTTAACTATGGCTACACCTTC
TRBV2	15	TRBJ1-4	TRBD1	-	CASSEVTGTGGKLFF	TGTGCCAGCAGTGAAGTCACCGGGACAGGCGGAAAACTGTTTTTT
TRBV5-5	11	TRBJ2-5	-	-	CASSFSETQYF	TGTGCCAGCAGCTTCTCTGAGACCCAGTACTTC
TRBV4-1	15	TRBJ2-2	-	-	CASSQDRRYTGELFF	TGCGCCAGCAGCCAAGACAGACGGTACACCGGGGAGCTGTTTTTT
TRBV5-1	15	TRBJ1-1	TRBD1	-	CASSLNRGLDTEAFF	TGCGCCAGCAGCTTAAACAGGGGGCTAGACACTGAAGCTTTCTTT
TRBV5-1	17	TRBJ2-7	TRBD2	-	CASSLSRLAGGSYEQYF	TGCGCCAGCAGCTTGTCCAGACTAGCGGGAGGCTCCTACGAGCAGTACTTC
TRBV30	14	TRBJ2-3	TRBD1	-	CACDRGTGTDTQYF	TGTGCCTGCGACAGGGGGACCGGCACAGATACGCAGTATTTT
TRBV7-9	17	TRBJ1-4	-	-	CASSLGTGDTTNEKLFF	TGTGCCAGCAGCTTAGGAACAGGCGACACAACTAATGAAAAACTGTTTTTT
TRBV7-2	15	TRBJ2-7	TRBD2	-	CASSPRVSGSYEQYF	TGTGCCAGCAGCCCCCGGGTTAGCGGGAGCTACGAGCAGTACTTC
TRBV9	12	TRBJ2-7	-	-	CASSGTSYEQYF	TGTGCCAGCAGCGGGACCTCCTACGAGCAGTACTTC
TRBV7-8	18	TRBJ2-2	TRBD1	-	CASSPYRITGGNTGELFF	TGTGCCAGCAGCCCGTATCGGATTACAGGGGGTAACACCGGGGAGCTGTTTTTT
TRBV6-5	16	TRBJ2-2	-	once	CASSYSYGALSGELFF	TGTGCCAGCAGTTACTCGTACGGAGCCCTATCCGGGGAGCTGTTTTTT
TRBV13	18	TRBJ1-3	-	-	CASSLGDTSFFSGNTIYF	TGTGCCAGCAGCTTAGGGGACACCTCTTTCTTCTCTGGAAACACCATATATTTT
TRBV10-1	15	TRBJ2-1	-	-	CASSEGGISYNEQFF	TGCGCCAGCAGTGAGGGCGGGATTTCCTACAATGAGCAGTTCTTC
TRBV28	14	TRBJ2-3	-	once	CASSFEGGPDTQYF	TGTGCCAGCAGTTTTGAGGGAGGCCCAGATACGCAGTATTTT
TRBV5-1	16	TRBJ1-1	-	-	CASSFRLQGLGFEAFF	TGCGCCAGCAGCTTCAGGTTACAGGGCCTGGGTTTTGAAGCTTTCTTT
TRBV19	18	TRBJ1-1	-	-	CASSAIPRWTEKNTEAFF	TGTGCCAGTAGTGCCATACCCCGCTGGACGGAGAAGAACACTGAAGCTTTCTTT
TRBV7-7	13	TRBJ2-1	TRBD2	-	CASSLASGDEQFF	TGTGCTAGCAGCTTAGCTAGCGGGGATGAGCAGTTCTTC
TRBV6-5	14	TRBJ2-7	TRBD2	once	CASSYGQGGYEQYF	TGTGCCAGCAGTTACGGCCAGGGAGGGTACGAGCAGTACTTC
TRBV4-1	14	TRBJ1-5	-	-	CASSQDKGNQPQHF	TGCGCCAGCAGCCAAGATAAAGGCAATCAGCCCCAGCATTTT
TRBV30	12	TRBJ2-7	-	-	CAWSVGGGEQYF	TGTGCCTGGAGTGTAGGAGGGGGCGAGCAGTACTTC
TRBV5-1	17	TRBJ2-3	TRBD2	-	CASSLALAGVTADTQYF	TGCGCCAGCAGCTTGGCGCTAGCGGGAGTTACCGCAGATACGCAGTATTTT
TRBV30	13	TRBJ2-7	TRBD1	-	CAWSSGTEYEQYF	TGTGCCTGGAGCTCCGGGACAGAGTACGAGCAGTACTTC
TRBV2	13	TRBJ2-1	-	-	CASSEIGGNEQFF	TGTGCCAGCAGTGAAATAGGGGGCAATGAGCAGTTCTTC
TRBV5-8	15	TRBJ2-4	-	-	CASSLAGLAKNIQYF	TGTGCCAGCAGCTTGGCCGGGTTAGCCAAAAACATTCAGTACTTC
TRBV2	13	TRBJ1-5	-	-	CASKRGNNQPQHF	TGTGCCAGCAAAAGGGGGAACAATCAGCCCCAGCATTTT
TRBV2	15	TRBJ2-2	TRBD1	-	CASIIRGRGTGELFF	TGTGCCAGCATTATCAGGGGGCGGGGCACCGGGGAGCTGTTTTTT
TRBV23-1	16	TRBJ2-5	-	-	CASRSAVAGNQETQYF	TGCGCCAGCAGGTCCGCCGTCGCGGGCAACCAAGAGACCCAGTACTTC
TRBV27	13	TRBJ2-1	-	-	CASSFTRGNEQFF	TGTGCCAGCAGTTTCACGAGGGGCAATGAGCAGTTCTTC
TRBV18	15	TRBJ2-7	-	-	CASSPRGSARYEQYF	TGTGCCAGCTCACCACGTGGGAGCGCCCGATACGAGCAGTACTTC
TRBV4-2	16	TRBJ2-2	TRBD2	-	CASSQEKRDYTGELFF	TGTGCCAGCAGCCAAGAAAAGCGGGATTACACCGGGGAGCTGTTTTTT
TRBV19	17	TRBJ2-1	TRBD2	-	CASSPPGLAGAGYEQFF	TGTGCCAGTAGCCCGCCGGGACTAGCGGGAGCAGGCTACGAGCAGTTCTTC
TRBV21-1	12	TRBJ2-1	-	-	CADWRGLLEQFF	TGTGCCGATTGGCGGGGCTTACTTGAGCAGTTCTTC
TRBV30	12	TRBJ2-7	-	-	CAWSVYSYEQYF	TGTGCCTGGAGTGTTTACTCCTACGAGCAGTACTTC
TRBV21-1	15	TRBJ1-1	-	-	CASSKSPPDTSEAFF	TGTGCCAGCAGCAAATCCCCCCCGGACACGTCTGAAGCTTTCTTT
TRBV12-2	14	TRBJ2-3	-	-	CAKYGGRCADTQYF	TGTGCCAAATACGGCGGGAGATGCGCAGATACGCAGTATTTT